The present T cell receptor beta chain was sequenced within a study of T cells after yellow fever vaccination. General study points: The presence of abundant clonotypes contaminating from the bulk population was possible in FACS-sorted repertoires. The booster saw the reappearance of most primary-vaccination clones (approximately 96% CD4, around 88% CD8). Weaker, the secondary response had a peak occurring faster, on day 5 versus 15.

For this clonotype: Its antigen is undetermined.

As TCR cDNA was made by 5'RACE template switching, a universal primer site and UMIs were added. In TCRdb, the 5' RACE reads were re-called with MiXCR into one record per CDR3 protein. The profile covers about 340,000 distinct CDR3 sequences, with approximately 9% appearing a single time and 18% taken by the ten largest. V lost 5 bases and J lost 6; bases outside the gene matches: 17. The CDR3 spans 17 residues. The chain couples TRBV12-3 or TRBV12-4 to TRBJ2-3; 7 bases align to TRBD2. The sample here was PBMCs, taken on the day of the first yellow fever vaccination. This receptor was taken from a young man who received the YFV17D yellow fever vaccine. CDR3 loop: CASSLRGGGASADTQYF. CDR3 sequence (DNA): TGTGCCAGCAGTCTAAGGGGCGGGGGAGCTTCTGCGGATACGCAGTATTTT.